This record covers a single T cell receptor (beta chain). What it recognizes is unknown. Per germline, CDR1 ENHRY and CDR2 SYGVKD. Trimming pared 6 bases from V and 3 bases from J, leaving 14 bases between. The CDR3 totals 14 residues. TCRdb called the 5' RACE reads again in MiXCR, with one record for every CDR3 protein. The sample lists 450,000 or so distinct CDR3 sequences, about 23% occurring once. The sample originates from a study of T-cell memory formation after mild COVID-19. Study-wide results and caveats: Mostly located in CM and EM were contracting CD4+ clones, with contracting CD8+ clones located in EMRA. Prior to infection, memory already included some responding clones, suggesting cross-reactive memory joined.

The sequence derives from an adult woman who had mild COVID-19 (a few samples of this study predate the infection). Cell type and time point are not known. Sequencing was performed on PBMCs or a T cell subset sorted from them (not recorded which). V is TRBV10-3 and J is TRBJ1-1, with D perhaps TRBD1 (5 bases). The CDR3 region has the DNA TGTGCCATCAGCCCGAGGGGCGATTACACTGAAGCTTTCTTT. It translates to CAISPRGDYTEAFF.